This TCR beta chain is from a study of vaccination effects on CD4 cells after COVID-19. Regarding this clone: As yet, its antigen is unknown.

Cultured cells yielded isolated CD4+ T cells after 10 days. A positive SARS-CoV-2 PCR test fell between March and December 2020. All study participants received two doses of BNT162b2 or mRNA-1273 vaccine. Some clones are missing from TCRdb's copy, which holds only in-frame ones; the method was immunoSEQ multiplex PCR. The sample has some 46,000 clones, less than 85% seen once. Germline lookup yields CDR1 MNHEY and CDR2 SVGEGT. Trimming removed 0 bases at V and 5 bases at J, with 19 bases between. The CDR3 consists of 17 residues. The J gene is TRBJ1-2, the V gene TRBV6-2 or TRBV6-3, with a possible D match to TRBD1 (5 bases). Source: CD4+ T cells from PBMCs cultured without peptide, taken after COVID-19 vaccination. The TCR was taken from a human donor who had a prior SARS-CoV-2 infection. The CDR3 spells CASSYSIFNRMIYGYTF. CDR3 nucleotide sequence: TGTGCCAGCAGTTACTCGATTTTTAACAGGATGATATATGGCTACACCTTC.